The clone carrying this T cell receptor beta chain was picked up a small number of times. The antigen remains unidentified. The record originates from a study of response to subunit inactivated influenza vaccine. Study outcomes and limitations: Authors suggested that a seasonal influenza vaccination recruits few new T cells each time.

The CDR3 covers 14 residues. Trimming cost V 4 bases and J 2 bases, with 14 bases left between them. Germline loops: CDR1 SQVTM, CDR2 ANQGSEA. One entry per CDR3 protein, called by TCRdb with MiXCR from the RT-PCR reads. The sample lists some 520,000 distinct CDR3 sequences; about 17% were seen once. V is TRBV29-1 and J is TRBJ1-1; weak D call: TRBD1 (6 bases). The sequenced sample was CD4+ T cells sorted from PBMCs, obtained less than 30 months after vaccination. The source of this sequence is a man aged 50 to 75 who received an inactivated influenza vaccine. In DNA form, the CDR3 reads TGCAGCGTTGGAACCGACAGGAGAAACACTGAAGCTTTCTTT. Encoded protein: CSVGTDRRNTEAFF.